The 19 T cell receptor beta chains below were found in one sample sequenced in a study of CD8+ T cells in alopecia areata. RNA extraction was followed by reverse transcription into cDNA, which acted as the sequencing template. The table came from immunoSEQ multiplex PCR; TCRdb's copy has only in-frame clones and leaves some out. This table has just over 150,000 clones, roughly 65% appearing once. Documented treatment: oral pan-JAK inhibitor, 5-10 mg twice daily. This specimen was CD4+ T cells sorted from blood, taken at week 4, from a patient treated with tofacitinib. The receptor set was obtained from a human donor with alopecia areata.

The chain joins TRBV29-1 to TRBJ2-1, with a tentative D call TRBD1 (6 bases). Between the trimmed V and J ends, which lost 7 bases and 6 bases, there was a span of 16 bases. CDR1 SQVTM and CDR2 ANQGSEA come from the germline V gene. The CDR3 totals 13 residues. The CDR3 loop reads CSGGLARANEQFF. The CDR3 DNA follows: TGCAGCGGGGGGCTAGCCCGGGCCAATGAGCAGTTCTTC.

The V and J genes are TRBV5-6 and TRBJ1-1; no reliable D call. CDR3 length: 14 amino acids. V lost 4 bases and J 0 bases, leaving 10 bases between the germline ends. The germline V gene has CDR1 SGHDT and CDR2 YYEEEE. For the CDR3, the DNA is TGTGCCAGCAGCGTCTCCGGGTTGAACACTGAAGCTTTCTTT. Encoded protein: CASSVSGLNTEAFF.

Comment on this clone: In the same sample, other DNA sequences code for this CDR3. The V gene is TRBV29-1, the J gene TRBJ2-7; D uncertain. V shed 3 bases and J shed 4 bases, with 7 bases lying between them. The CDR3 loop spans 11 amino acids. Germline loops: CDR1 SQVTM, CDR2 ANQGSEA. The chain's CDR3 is CSVESGYEQYF. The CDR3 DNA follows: TGCAGCGTTGAGTCCGGTTACGAGCAGTACTTC.

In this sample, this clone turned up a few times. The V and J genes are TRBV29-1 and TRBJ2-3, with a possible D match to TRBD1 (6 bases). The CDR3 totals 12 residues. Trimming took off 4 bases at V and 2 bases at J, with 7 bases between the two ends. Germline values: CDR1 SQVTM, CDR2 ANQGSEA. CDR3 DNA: TGCAGCGTTGGGGGGCCCACAGATACGCAGTATTTT. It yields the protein CSVGGPTDTQYF.

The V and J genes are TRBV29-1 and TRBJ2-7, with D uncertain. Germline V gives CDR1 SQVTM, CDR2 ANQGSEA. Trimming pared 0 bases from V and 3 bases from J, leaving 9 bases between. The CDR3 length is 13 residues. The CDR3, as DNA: TGCAGCGTTGAAGATACGGTCGGCTACGAGCAGTACTTC. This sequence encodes CSVEDTVGYEQYF.

CDR3 amino acids: CASRQGFIQYF. CDR3 sequence (DNA): TGTGCCAGCAGACAGGGATTCATTCAGTACTTC. This rearrangement joins TRBV2 to TRBJ2-4; D may be TRBD1 (6 bases). Trimming cost V 6 bases and J 9 bases, with 9 bases left between them. Germline values: CDR1 SNHLY, CDR2 FYNNEI. The CDR3 is 11 amino acids.

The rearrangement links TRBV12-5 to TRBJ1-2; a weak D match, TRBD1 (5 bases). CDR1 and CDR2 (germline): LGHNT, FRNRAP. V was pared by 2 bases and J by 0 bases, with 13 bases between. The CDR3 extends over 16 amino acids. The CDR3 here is CASGLRLPGTNYGYTF. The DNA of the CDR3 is TGTGCTAGTGGTTTGAGGTTACCAGGGACTAACTATGGCTACACCTTC.

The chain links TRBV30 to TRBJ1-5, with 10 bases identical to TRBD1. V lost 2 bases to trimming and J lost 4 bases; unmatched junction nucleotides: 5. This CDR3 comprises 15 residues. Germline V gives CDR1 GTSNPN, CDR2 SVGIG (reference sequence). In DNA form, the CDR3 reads TGTGCCTGGAGTTCACCGGGACAGGGGAATCAGCCCCAGCATTTT. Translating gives CAWSSPGQGNQPQHF.

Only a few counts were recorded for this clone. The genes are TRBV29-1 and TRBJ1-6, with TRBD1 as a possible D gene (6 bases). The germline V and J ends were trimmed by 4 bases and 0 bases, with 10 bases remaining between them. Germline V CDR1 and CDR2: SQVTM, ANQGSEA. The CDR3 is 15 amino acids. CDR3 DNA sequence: TGCAGCGTTGCGGACAGCAGCTCCTATAATTCACCCCTCCACTTT. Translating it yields CSVADSSSYNSPLHF.

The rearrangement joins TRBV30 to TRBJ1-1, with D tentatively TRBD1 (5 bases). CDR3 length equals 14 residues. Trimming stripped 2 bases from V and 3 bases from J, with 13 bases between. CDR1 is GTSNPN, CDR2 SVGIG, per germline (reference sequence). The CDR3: CAWSRSQVYTEAFF. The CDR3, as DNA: TGTGCCTGGAGTAGGTCACAGGTGTACACTGAAGCTTTCTTT.

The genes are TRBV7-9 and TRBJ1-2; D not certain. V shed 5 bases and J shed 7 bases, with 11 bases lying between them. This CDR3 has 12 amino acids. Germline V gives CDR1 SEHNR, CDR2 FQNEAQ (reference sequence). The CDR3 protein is CASSATSTGYTF. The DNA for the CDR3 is TGTGCCAGCAGCGCTACGAGTACTGGCTACACCTTC.

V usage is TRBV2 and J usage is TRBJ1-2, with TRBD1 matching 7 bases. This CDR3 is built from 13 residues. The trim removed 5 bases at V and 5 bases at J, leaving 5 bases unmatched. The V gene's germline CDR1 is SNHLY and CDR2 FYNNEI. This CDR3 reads CASSPGQEYGYTF. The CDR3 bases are TGTGCCAGCAGTCCAGGACAGGAATATGGCTACACCTTC.

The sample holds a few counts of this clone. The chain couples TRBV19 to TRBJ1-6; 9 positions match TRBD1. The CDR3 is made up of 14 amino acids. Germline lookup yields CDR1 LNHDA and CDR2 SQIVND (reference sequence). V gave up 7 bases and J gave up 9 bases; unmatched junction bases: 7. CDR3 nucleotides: TGTGCCAGTACCCCGACAGGGGGGGGTTCACCCCTCCACTTT. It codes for CASTPTGGGSPLHF.

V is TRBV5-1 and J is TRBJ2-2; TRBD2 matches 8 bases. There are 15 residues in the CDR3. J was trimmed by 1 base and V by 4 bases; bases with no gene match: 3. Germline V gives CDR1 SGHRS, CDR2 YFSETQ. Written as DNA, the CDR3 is TGCGCCAGCAGCCGACTAGCGCTGAACACCGGGGAGCTGTTTTTT. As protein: CASSRLALNTGELFF.

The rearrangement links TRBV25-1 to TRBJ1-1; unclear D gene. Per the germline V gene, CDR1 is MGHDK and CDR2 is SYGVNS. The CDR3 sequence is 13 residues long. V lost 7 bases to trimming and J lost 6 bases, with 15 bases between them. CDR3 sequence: CASTLNTNSEAFF. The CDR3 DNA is TGTGCCAGCACCTTAAATACTAACTCTGAAGCTTTCTTT.

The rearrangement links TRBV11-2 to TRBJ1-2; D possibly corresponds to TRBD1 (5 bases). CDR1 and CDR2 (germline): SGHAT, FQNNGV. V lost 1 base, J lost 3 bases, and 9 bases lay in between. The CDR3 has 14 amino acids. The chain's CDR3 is CASSLGVGHYGYTF. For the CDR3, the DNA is TGTGCCAGCAGCTTAGGGGTGGGGCACTATGGCTACACCTTC.

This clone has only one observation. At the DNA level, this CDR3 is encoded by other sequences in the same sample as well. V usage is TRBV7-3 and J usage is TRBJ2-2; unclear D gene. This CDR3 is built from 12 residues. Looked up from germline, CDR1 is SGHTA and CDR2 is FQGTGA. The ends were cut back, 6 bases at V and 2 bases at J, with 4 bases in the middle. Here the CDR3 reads CASRVNTGELFF. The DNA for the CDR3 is TGTGCCAGCAGGGTTAACACCGGGGAGCTGTTTTTT.

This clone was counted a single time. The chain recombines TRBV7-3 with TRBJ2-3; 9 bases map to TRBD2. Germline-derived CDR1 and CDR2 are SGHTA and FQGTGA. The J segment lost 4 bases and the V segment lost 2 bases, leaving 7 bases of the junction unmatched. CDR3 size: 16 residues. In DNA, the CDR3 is TGTGCCAGCAGCTTAGGGGCTAGCGGGGTAGCAGATACGCAGTATTTT. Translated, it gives CASSLGASGVADTQYF.

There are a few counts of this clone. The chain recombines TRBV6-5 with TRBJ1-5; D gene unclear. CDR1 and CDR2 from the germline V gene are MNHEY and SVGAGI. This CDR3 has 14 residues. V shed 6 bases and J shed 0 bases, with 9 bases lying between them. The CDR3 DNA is TGTGCCAGCAGGTTGGATTATAGCAATCAGCCCCAGCATTTT. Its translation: CASRLDYSNQPQHF.